These 19 T cell receptor beta chains were all obtained from the same sample, sequenced in a study of blood T cell repertoires in COVID-19. Sequenced by immunoSEQ multiplex PCR; TCRdb stores in-frame clones only, minus some. Of under 150,000 clones listed, 81% were seen once; the top ten hold roughly 8.1%. Sequenced: peripheral blood. The receptors were sampled from a woman aged 55-75 years with active or convalescent COVID-19.

V gene TRBV11-2 combines with J gene TRBJ1-6; the D is unclear. V gave up 0 bases and J gave up 7 bases, with 4 bases separating them. This CDR3 is built from 13 residues. The germline V gene has CDR1 SGHAT and CDR2 FQNNGV. CDR3: CASSLDGNSPLHF. The CDR3 nucleotides read TGTGCCAGCAGCTTAGATGGCAATTCACCCCTCCACTTT. The whole variable domain, filled in from reference TRBV11-2 and TRBJ1-6, reads EAGVAQSPRYKIIEKRQSVAFWCNPISGHATLYWYQQILGQGPKLLIQFQNNGVVDDSQLPKDRFSAERLKGVDSTLKIQPAKLEDSAVYLCASSLDGNSPLHFGNGTRLTVT.

The chain links TRBV6-1 to TRBJ1-5; D perhaps matches TRBD1 (6 bases). Germline loops: CDR1 MNHNS, CDR2 SASEGT. The CDR3 runs 15 residues. Trimming took off 1 base at V and 2 bases at J, with 9 bases between the two ends. CDR3 sequence: CASSEGPGGNQPQHF. For the CDR3, the DNA is TGTGCCAGCAGTGAAGGGCCAGGGGGCAATCAGCCCCAGCATTTT.

This clone came up once. The CDR3 here is CASSSRVEKLFF. CDR3 DNA sequence: TGTGCCAGCAGCTCTCGGGTTGAAAAACTGTTTTTT. This chain joins TRBV28 and TRBJ1-4; D is uncertain. Germline V gene lookup returns CDR1 MDHEN and CDR2 SYDVKM. CDR3 length: 12 residues. Trimming pared 6 bases from V and 7 bases from J, leaving 9 bases between.

This chain connects TRBV19 to TRBJ1-5, with 7 bases matching TRBD1. Germline V gene lookup returns CDR1 LNHDA and CDR2 SQIVND (reference sequence). V lost 9 bases to trimming and J lost 4 bases; unmatched junction nucleotides: 6. CDR3 length: 13 residues. The CDR3 coding sequence is TGTGCCAGCACCGACAGGGTGAATCAGCCCCAGCATTTT. This codes for CASTDRVNQPQHF.

The DNA for the CDR3 is TGTGCCAGCAGCTTAAGGACTAGCGGGTTCTACGAGCAGTACTTC. Protein sequence: CASSLRTSGFYEQYF. This sequence joins TRBV11-2 and TRBJ2-7, with 11 positions matching TRBD2. With V trimmed by 2 bases and J by 3 bases, 3 bases remained unmatched. The germline gives CDR1 SGHAT, CDR2 FQNNGV. The length of the CDR3 is 15 residues. Using reference TRBV11-2 and TRBJ2-7 for the parts outside the CDR3, the full variable domain is EAGVAQSPRYKIIEKRQSVAFWCNPISGHATLYWYQQILGQGPKLLIQFQNNGVVDDSQLPKDRFSAERLKGVDSTLKIQPAKLEDSAVYLCASSLRTSGFYEQYFGPGTRLTVT.

The CDR3 DNA is TGCGCCAGCTCTGCGGGGGGTCCTGGCTACACCTTC. This codes for CASSAGGPGYTF. The V and J genes are TRBV5-1 and TRBJ1-2, with a possible D match to TRBD1 (5 bases). The CDR3 runs 12 residues. V was cut by 7 bases and J by 7 bases, with 14 bases left in between. Germline V CDR1 and CDR2: SGHRS, YFSETQ.

This clone was counted between two and nine times. The germline gene is not matched at one end of the junction; a read error may be the cause. The chain joins TRBV28 to TRBJ2-5; TRBD1 aligns across 7 bases. The CDR3 is 15 residues long. Germline V CDR1 and CDR2: MDHEN, SYDVKM. CDR3 loop: CASRLSTGLGETQYF. CDR3 in DNA: TGTGCCAGCAGATTATCGACAGGGCTTGGAGAGACCCAGTACTTC.

This clone has a handful of counts. The chain carries TRBV28 and TRBJ1-1, with 8 bases that match TRBD1. Germline-derived CDR1 and CDR2 are MDHEN and SYDVKM. The V gene end was trimmed by 2 bases and the J gene end by 4 bases; junction bases not matched to a gene: 0. The CDR3 has 13 residues. In nucleotides, the CDR3 is TGTGCCAGCAGTTTAGGGACAGGCACTGAAGCTTTCTTT. It encodes CASSLGTGTEAFF.

The genes are TRBV6-2 or TRBV6-3 and TRBJ2-7; 7 nucleotides match TRBD2. The V gene end was trimmed by 2 bases and the J gene end by 3 bases; junction bases not matched to a gene: 4. Germline V lookup: CDR1 MNHEY, CDR2 SVGEGT. The CDR3 consists of 14 residues. The CDR3 protein is CASSYAGEGYEQYF. The CDR3 DNA is TGTGCCAGCAGTTACGCGGGAGAGGGCTACGAGCAGTACTTC.

This chain uses TRBV7-9 with TRBJ2-1, with TRBD2 matching over 8 bases. The CDR3 has 17 residues. After removal of 5 bases from V and 3 bases from J, the junction contained 12 bases not matched to a gene. Germline CDR1 and CDR2: SEHNR and FQNEAQ (reference sequence). The DNA for the CDR3 is TGTGCCAGCAGCCACCCCGGGGTAGCGGGGCTCTACAATGAGCAGTTCTTC. Amino acids: CASSHPGVAGLYNEQFF.

This chain uses TRBV6-1 with TRBJ1-4; 8 nucleotides align to TRBD1. The CDR3 totals 15 residues. Germline CDR1 MNHNS, CDR2 SASEGT. J lost 10 bases, V lost 0 bases, and 7 bases had no gene match. CDR3 nucleotides: TGTGCCAGCAGTGAAGCGACAGGGGTAATAGGAAAACTGTTTTTT. Translation: CASSEATGVIGKLFF.

This clone occurred a few times. The chain carries TRBV7-8 and TRBJ2-1; D gene ambiguous. Germline V gene lookup returns CDR1 SGHVS and CDR2 FQNEAQ. V was shortened by 1 base and J by 0 bases, with 13 bases between the two germline ends. The CDR3 has 17 amino acids. Here the CDR3 DNA reads TGTGCCAGCAGCTTAGTTGCTAGATTAAGCTCCTACAATGAGCAGTTCTTC. Amino acids: CASSLVARLSSYNEQFF.

J is TRBJ1-6 and V is TRBV19; TRBD1 matches 9 bases. V was clipped by 5 bases and J by 9 bases; unmatched bases: 2. This CDR3 region has 13 residues. Germline CDR1 and CDR2: LNHDA and SQIVND (reference sequence). CDR3 nucleotide sequence: TGTGCCAGTAGTGACAGGGGGAGTTCACCCCTCCACTTT. This gives the protein CASSDRGSSPLHF.

The chain carries TRBV30 and TRBJ2-2; TRBD2 is a possible D gene (5 bases). V dropped 0 bases and J dropped 7 bases, with 12 bases sitting between them. This CDR3 is built from 14 residues. The germline gives CDR1 GTSNPN, CDR2 SVGIG (reference sequence). CDR3 in amino acids: CAWSVLTGGGELFF. The CDR3 bases are TGTGCCTGGAGTGTCCTCACCGGAGGCGGGGAGCTGTTTTTT.

V and J are TRBV5-6 and TRBJ1-1, with D possibly matching TRBD1 (5 bases). There are 13 residues in the CDR3. CDR1 and CDR2 (germline): SGHDT, YYEEEE. V gave up 0 bases and J gave up 7 bases, with 10 bases separating them. This CDR3 is CASSLVDGGEAFF. In nucleotides, the CDR3 is TGTGCCAGCAGCTTGGTCGACGGGGGTGAAGCTTTCTTT.

This chain links TRBV3-1 (or the pseudogene TRBV3-2) with TRBJ2-3; 9 positions match TRBD2. V gave up 3 bases and J gave up 2 bases; unmatched junction bases: 30. The V gene's germline CDR1 is LGHDT and CDR2 YNNKEL (reference sequence). The CDR3 extends over 24 amino acids. As DNA, the CDR3 is TGTGCCAGCAGCCACGCACCAGCGGGGCGGGAGGGCCGTTTTTCCCTACGAACCACAGATACGCAGTATTTT. This sequence encodes CASSHAPAGREGRFSLRTTDTQYF.

This chain connects TRBV6-6 to TRBJ1-5; D ambiguous. This CDR3 has 13 residues. Germline CDR1 and CDR2: MNHNY and SVGAGI (reference sequence). V dropped 6 bases and J dropped 8 bases, with 14 bases sitting between them. Here the CDR3 reads CASSSLRPEPQHF. For the CDR3, the DNA is TGTGCCAGCAGCTCCCTCAGGCCGGAGCCCCAGCATTTT.

The chain has TRBV28 and TRBJ2-5; 7 positions match TRBD2. The germline V gene has CDR1 MDHEN and CDR2 SYDVKM. The CDR3 covers 15 residues. The V gene end was trimmed by 3 bases and the J gene end by 3 bases; junction bases not matched to a gene: 7. The CDR3 here is CASSFVGGVKETQYF. CDR3 bases: TGTGCCAGCAGTTTTGTGGGGGGGGTAAAAGAGACCCAGTACTTC.

The chain recombines TRBV10-1 with TRBJ2-1; D possibly corresponds to TRBD2 (5 bases). The germline V gene has CDR1 WNHNN and CDR2 SYGVQD (reference sequence). The CDR3 has 13 residues. V was shortened by 4 bases and J by 8 bases, with 12 bases between the two germline ends. The CDR3 bases are TGCGCCAGCAGTGGCGGGCCGCGAGATGAGCAGTTCTTC. Its translation is CASSGGPRDEQFF.